Here is one TCR beta chain with its context. The data stem from a study of OX40 agonist ivuxolimab in advanced cancers. At the level of the study: Administration of intravenous ivuxolimab to patients occurred every 2 weeks at 0.01 to 10 mg/kg.

The germline V and J ends were trimmed by 2 bases and 2 bases, with 12 bases remaining between them. CDR1 and CDR2 (germline): MNHEY, SVGAGI. The CDR3 has 15 amino acids. Sequencing was performed with immunoSEQ multiplex PCR; in TCRdb, only in-frame clones are kept and a portion is missing. The repertoire holds tens of thousands of clones, approximately 87% seen once, with approximately 20% in the top ten. The sample here was CD4+ or CD8+ T cells sorted from blood, taken in a trial of the OX40 agonist ivuxolimab. This TCR derives from an adult with an advanced solid tumor such as melanoma, head and neck, liver or kidney cancer. The chain recombines TRBV6-5 with TRBJ2-5, with D unresolved. CDR3: CASSYTFPTQETQYF. CDR3 bases: TGTGCCAGCAGTTACACTTTCCCGACGCAAGAGACCCAGTACTTC.